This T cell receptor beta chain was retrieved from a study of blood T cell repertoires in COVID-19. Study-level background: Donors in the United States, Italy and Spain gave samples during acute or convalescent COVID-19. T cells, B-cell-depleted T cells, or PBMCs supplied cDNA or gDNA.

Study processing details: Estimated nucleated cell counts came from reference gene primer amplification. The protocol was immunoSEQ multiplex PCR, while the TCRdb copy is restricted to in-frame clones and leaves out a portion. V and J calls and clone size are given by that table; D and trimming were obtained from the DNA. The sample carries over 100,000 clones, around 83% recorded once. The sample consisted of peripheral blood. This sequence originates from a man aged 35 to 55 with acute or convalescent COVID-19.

In DNA, the CDR3 is TGTGCCAGCAGCTGGGGACTAGCGGGGGCCTACAATGAGCAGTTCTTC. Its protein product is CASSWGLAGAYNEQFF. V is TRBV5-8 and J is TRBJ2-1; 14 bases fit TRBD2. The CDR3 loop spans 16 amino acids. Germline CDR1 reads SGHTS; CDR2 reads YDEGEE. V trimming: 3 bases; J trimming: 2 bases; junction bases outside the gene matches: 1.